The clone carrying this TCR beta chain has more than one count but fewer than ten. Its antigen is not known. These data belong to a study of T-cell reconstitution after alpha-beta-depleted transplantation in children. The V end lost 6 bases, the J end lost 7 bases, and 16 bases lay between the germline ends. This CDR3 comprises 14 residues. Study outcomes and limitations: Expanded clones from the graft, numbering several hundred, reportedly supplied alpha-beta T cells about two months after transplant. Once a year had passed after transplant, T-cell counts and diversity came mostly from newly produced T cells. For some patients, TCRbeta diversity was high at day 60 because of recipient T cells and thymic progenitors that survived.

Unique molecular identifiers were incorporated when the TCRbeta library was constructed. Each CDR3 protein is one row after TCRdb ran MiXCR on the PCR reads. Of about 1,000,000 distinct CDR3 sequences in the sample, roughly 29% were seen once. The specimen was PBMCs, mostly from graft donor cells, collected 360 days after TCRalphabeta/CD19-depleted stem cell transplant. This clonotype originated in a boy less than two years old who had a stem cell transplant for SCID, so the T cells may come from the graft donor. The J gene is TRBJ2-4, the V gene TRBV12-3 or TRBV12-4, with a weak D call TRBD2 (5 bases). This CDR3 reads CASSPWPGWNIQYF. CDR3 nucleotide sequence: TGTGCCAGCAGCCCCTGGCCGGGGTGGAACATTCAGTACTTC.